The next 20 T cell receptor beta chains were all read from a single sample in a study of Tregs in tolerant kidney transplant recipients. Sequenced by immunoSEQ multiplex PCR; TCRdb stores in-frame clones only, minus some. The data show about 94,000 clones, approximately 93% seen once. The sample consisted of CD4+ T cells from blood, taken before the transplant. These receptors all stem from a human donor who received a combined kidney and bone marrow transplant.

The chain is built from TRBV25-1 and TRBJ2-1; 9 nucleotides align to TRBD2. CDR1 is MGHDK and CDR2 is SYGVNS in the germline V gene. V lost 1 base and J lost 2; bases outside the gene matches: 3. The CDR3 covers 16 residues. This CDR3 is CASSESGGGAYNEQFF. The DNA for the CDR3 is TGTGCCAGCAGTGAATCTGGCGGGGGGGCCTACAATGAGCAGTTCTTC.

The genes are TRBV28 and TRBJ1-6; D may be TRBD1 (5 bases). Germline V lookup: CDR1 MDHEN, CDR2 SYDVKM. Trimming removed 1 base at V and 9 bases at J, with 10 bases between. The CDR3 extends over 14 amino acids. CDR3 sequence: CASSLLRQGSPLHF. In DNA, the CDR3 is TGTGCCAGCAGTTTATTAAGGCAGGGTTCACCCCTCCACTTT. Drawing the rest from reference TRBV28 and TRBJ1-6, the complete variable domain is DVKVTQSSRYLVKRTGEKVFLECVQDMDHENMFWYRQDPGLGLRLIYFSYDVKMKEKGDIPEGYSVSREKKERFSLILESASTNQTSMYLCASSLLRQGSPLHFGNGTRLTVT.

V is TRBV28 and J is TRBJ2-3, with 7 positions matching TRBD1. With V trimmed by 5 bases and J by 7 bases, 12 bases remained unmatched. The CDR3 extends over 15 amino acids. From germline, CDR1 is MDHEN and CDR2 SYDVKM. The CDR3 sequence: CASSIPGQVKNTQYF. The CDR3 nucleotides read TGTGCCAGCAGTATACCCGGACAGGTTAAGAATACGCAGTATTTT.

The chain carries TRBV6-5 and TRBJ1-5; D is undetermined. V was pared by 2 bases and J by 4 bases, with 9 bases between. Germline V gives CDR1 MNHEY, CDR2 SVGAGI. The CDR3 has 14 residues. Written as DNA, the CDR3 is TGTGCCAGCAGTTACCGACGCGGGAATCAGCCCCAGCATTTT. Translation gives CASSYRRGNQPQHF.

V usage is TRBV5-6 and J usage is TRBJ1-3; TRBD1 matches at 7 bases. V dropped 4 bases and J dropped 0; count of bases not matched to a gene: 7. Germline-derived CDR1 and CDR2 are SGHDT and YYEEEE. This CDR3 has 16 amino acids. CDR3 protein: CASSLTGAGSGNTIYF. For the CDR3, the DNA is TGTGCCAGCAGCCTAACAGGGGCCGGCTCTGGAAACACCATATATTTT.

For the CDR3, the DNA is TGTGCCTGGAGGGTTAGCGTTTTCCGGACCGGGGAGCTGTTTTTT. As protein: CAWRVSVFRTGELFF. This chain joins TRBV30 and TRBJ2-2; D perhaps matches TRBD2 (5 bases). The CDR3 has 15 residues. Trimming shortened V by 3 bases and J by 5 bases, and 16 bases separated the two germline ends. Germline CDR1 is GTSNPN and CDR2 is SVGIG (reference sequence).

The chain uses TRBV15 and TRBJ2-5; TRBD1 is a possible D gene (7 bases). The length of the CDR3 is 16 residues. CDR1 is LNHNV, CDR2 YYDKDF, per germline (reference sequence). The V and J ends lost 5 bases and 2 bases respectively, with 18 bases between them. In DNA form, the CDR3 reads TGTGCCACCAGCCCAGGGGGACTGGGGATTCAAGAGACCCAGTACTTC. It is translated as CATSPGGLGIQETQYF.

This clone was picked up one time. CDR3 DNA sequence: TGTGCTAAACTACTCGGCTACACCTTC. This sequence encodes CAKLLGYTF. The J gene is TRBJ1-2, the V gene TRBV12-5; no reliable D call. The CDR3 is 9 residues long. V gave up 10 bases and J gave up 8 bases, with 8 bases separating them. Germline V gives CDR1 LGHNT, CDR2 FRNRAP.

V gene TRBV19 combines with J gene TRBJ1-5; perhaps TRBD1 as D (5 bases). The germline gives CDR1 LNHDA, CDR2 SQIVND (reference sequence). This CDR3 has 17 residues. Trimming took off 1 base at V and 0 bases at J, with 13 bases between the two ends. The CDR3 sequence: CASSIARVSYSNQPQHF. The CDR3 nucleotides read TGTGCCAGTAGTATAGCCAGGGTGAGTTATAGCAATCAGCCCCAGCATTTT.

The chain recombines TRBV11-2 with TRBJ2-1, with D perhaps matching TRBD2 (6 bases). The germline V and J ends were trimmed by 7 bases and 0 bases, with 19 bases remaining between them. The germline V gene has CDR1 SGHAT and CDR2 FQNNGV. This CDR3 contains 17 residues. CDR3 coding DNA: TGTGCCAGCACCAAATGGGGAGGTCCCCGCTCCTACAATGAGCAGTTCTTC. Translated, it gives CASTKWGGPRSYNEQFF.

V gene TRBV5-5 combines with J gene TRBJ2-5, with 9 bases matching TRBD2. The CDR3 is 17 amino acids. V was pared by 0 bases and J by 2 bases, with 8 bases of the junction left unmatched. Germline-derived CDR1 and CDR2 are SGHKS and YYEKEE (reference sequence). DNA of the CDR3: TGTGCCAGCAGCTTGGCATGGCGGGGGGGGATACAAGAGACCCAGTACTTC. It is translated as CASSLAWRGGIQETQYF.

The chain combines TRBV4-2 with TRBJ2-2; 8 nucleotides align to TRBD1. Germline assignment: CDR1 LGHNA and CDR2 YNFKEQ. The CDR3 loop spans 15 amino acids. V was pared by 4 bases and J by 1 base, with 2 bases of the junction left unmatched. This CDR3 reads CASSRTGGNTGELFF. The DNA for the CDR3 is TGTGCCAGCAGCCGAACAGGGGGGAACACCGGGGAGCTGTTTTTT.

This clone showed up just once. The chain links TRBV7-3 to TRBJ2-3; 10 bases agree with TRBD1. CDR1 is SGHTA, CDR2 FQGTGA, per germline. The ends lost 5 bases at V and 5 bases at J; junction bases unmatched: 10. CDR3 size: 16 residues. CDR3 nucleotides: TGTGCCAGCAGCCCCCTGGGGACAGGGGCTGGAGATACGCAGTATTTT. Translating gives CASSPLGTGAGDTQYF.

The rearrangement joins TRBV7-2 to TRBJ1-2, with a possible D match to TRBD1 (5 bases). V gave up 2 bases and J gave up 2 bases, with 12 bases separating them. The CDR3 is 15 amino acids. The germline V gene encodes CDR1 SGHTA and CDR2 FQGNSA. The CDR3 DNA follows: TGTGCCAGCAGCTTAAGGTGGGGGGGAAACTATGGCTACACCTTC. Residues: CASSLRWGGNYGYTF.

The chain carries TRBV10-3 and TRBJ2-3; D is unclear. CDR3 length: 16 residues. Germline CDR1 reads ENHRY; CDR2 reads SYGVKD. V was trimmed by 10 bases and J by 0 bases, leaving 20 bases between them. The CDR3 DNA sequence: TGTGCCACCGGTCCGCGTAGCTTAACTAGCACAGATACGCAGTATTTT. It encodes CATGPRSLTSTDTQYF.

The V and J genes are TRBV5-1 and TRBJ1-4; 9 bases agree with TRBD1. CDR3 size: 14 residues. J gave up 6 bases and V 4 bases, and 4 bases lay outside the gene matches. CDR1 and CDR2 from the germline V gene are SGHRS and YFSETQ. The CDR3: CASSADRGDEKLFF. The CDR3 DNA follows: TGCGCCAGCAGCGCCGACAGGGGGGATGAAAAACTGTTTTTT.

The rearrangement links TRBV18 to TRBJ1-2, with D maybe TRBD1 (6 bases). CDR3 length: 12 residues. Germline V lookup: CDR1 KGHSH, CDR2 LQKENI. Trimming shortened V by 2 bases and J by 6 bases, and 7 bases separated the two germline ends. In DNA, the CDR3 is TGTGCCAGCTCACCAAGGACAGATGGCTACACCTTC. Amino acid sequence: CASSPRTDGYTF.

This rearrangement joins TRBV4-2 to TRBJ2-5; 9 bases are shared with TRBD2. The CDR3 contains 16 residues. The ends lost 5 bases at V and 4 bases at J; junction bases unmatched: 11. The germline V gene has CDR1 LGHNA and CDR2 YNFKEQ. The CDR3 loop reads CASSGWGREGRETQYF. In DNA, the CDR3 is TGTGCCAGCAGCGGCTGGGGGCGGGAGGGCCGAGAGACCCAGTACTTC.

The J gene is TRBJ2-7, the V gene TRBV6-5, with D perhaps matching TRBD2 (6 bases). This CDR3 comprises 14 residues. Germline assignment: CDR1 MNHEY and CDR2 SVGAGI. With 7 bases removed from V and 6 bases from J, the gap between germline ends came to 19 bases. The CDR3 nucleotides are TGTGCCAGCACTATCGGGACTCGGAGGGGCGAGCAGTACTTC. Protein product: CASTIGTRRGEQYF.

This sequence joins TRBV7-2 and TRBJ1-1; TRBD1 matches at 9 bases. Trimming took 4 bases from V and 4 from J; bases not matched to a gene: 10. This CDR3 is built from 16 residues. Germline assignment: CDR1 SGHTA and CDR2 FQGNSA. CDR3 nucleotide sequence: TGTGCCAGCAGCTATCGACAGGGGGTTTTAGGCACTGAAGCTTTCTTT. This codes for CASSYRQGVLGTEAFF.